The 15 T cell receptor delta chains below were found in one sample sequenced in a study of gamma-delta chains in newborns, infants, children. TCRdb re-called the reads using CATT. Here the sample spans approximately 5,000 delta-chain clones, about 4.8% being singletons. Material for sequencing was blood. The receptors derive from a child who was a newborn, infant or young child, either healthy, febrile or measles-vaccinated (not recorded which).

This clone was counted a few times. The protein that TCRdb holds for this DNA derives from a much larger clone and differs from the translated DNA at residue 5, which likely indicates a read error; the protein shown here is translated from the DNA. The V call is TRDV2, the J call TRDJ2; 7 nucleotides match TRDD3. The CDR3 length is 18 residues. The V and J ends lost 3 bases and 0 bases, in that order; junction bases with no gene match: 12. Germline V lookup: CDR1 GEAIGNYY, CDR2 EKD. For the CDR3, the DNA is TGTGCCTGTGACGCCATTACTTGGGGGAACGCTTTGACAGCACAACTCTTCTTT. Amino acids: CACDAITWGNALTAQLFF.

In this sample, this clone turned up once. A much bigger clone sits one base away, suggesting this may be a read error. The chain uses TRDV2 and TRDJ1; the match to TRDD3 covers 9 bases. TCRdb does not report a J gene; here it was assigned by matching the DNA to germline references. V shed 0 bases, J shed 3 bases, and the junction held 16 bases outside the gene matches. This CDR3 has 19 residues. The germline V gene encodes CDR1 GEAIGNYY and CDR2 EKD. The CDR3 protein is CACDTVGTGGDGSADKLIF. CDR3 nucleotides: TGTGCCTGTGACACCGTCGGTACTGGGGGAGACGGGTCTGCCGATAAACTCATCTTT.

Note on this clone: A far larger clone lies a single base away; this is likely a read error. The chain combines TRDV2 with TRDJ2; TRDD3 matches at 10 bases. CDR1 and CDR2 from the germline V gene are GEAIGNYY and EKD. Unmatched junction bases numbered 4, after V lost 5 bases and J lost 5 bases. The CDR3 loop spans 14 amino acids. DNA for the CDR3: TGTGCCTGTGCCCTACTGGGGGATACAGCACAACTCTTCTTT. This translates into CACALLGDTAQLFF.

This clone is medium-sized within its sample. The same CDR3 arises from other DNA sequences in this sample as well. This chain joins TRDV2 and TRDJ1; 10 nucleotides align to TRDD3. Germline V gene sequence: CDR1 GEAIGNYY, CDR2 EKD. CDR3 length: 17 amino acids. The V gene end was trimmed by 1 base and the J gene end by 0 bases; junction bases not matched to a gene: 7. The CDR3 nucleotides are TGTGCCTGTGACACTCGTACTGGGGGATCTAACACCGATAAACTCATCTTT. As protein: CACDTRTGGSNTDKLIF.

In its sample, this clone is large (0.1 to 1%). Other nucleotide sequences from this sample produce the same CDR3. V usage is TRDV2 and J usage is TRDJ2; 11 nucleotides match TRDD3. Germline V gene sequence: CDR1 GEAIGNYY, CDR2 EKD. This CDR3 has 17 amino acids. Losses at the gene ends were 1 base for V and 0 bases for J; bases not matched to a gene: 3. The CDR3 coding sequence is TGTGCCTGTGACACGCTACTGGGGGATACTTTGACAGCACAACTCTTCTTT. Translated: CACDTLLGDTLTAQLFF.

The chain uses TRDV2 and TRDJ1; TRDD3 matches at 8 bases. CDR3 length: 22 residues. The V segment lost 0 bases and the J segment 2 bases; nucleotides outside the gene matches: 25. Germline loops: CDR1 GEAIGNYY, CDR2 EKD. The CDR3 here is CACDTVRGPTGGTRHETDKLIF. The CDR3 DNA follows: TGTGCCTGTGACACCGTACGGGGGCCTACTGGGGGTACACGACATGAAACCGATAAACTCATCTTT.

This clone was seen only a few times. Other DNA sequences in this specimen translate into the identical CDR3. The gene calls are TRDV2 and TRDJ1, with 13 bases aligning to TRDD3. CDR1 is GEAIGNYY, CDR2 EKD, per germline. The V segment lost 1 base and the J segment 1 base; nucleotides outside the gene matches: 14. There are 20 residues in the CDR3. CDR3 protein: CACDTISGLGDTRSTDKLIF. In DNA form, the CDR3 reads TGTGCCTGTGACACAATCTCCGGACTGGGGGATACGCGGAGCACCGATAAACTCATCTTT.

This chain links TRDV2 with TRDJ3; D is possibly TRDD3 (6 bases). Germline values: CDR1 GEAIGNYY, CDR2 EKD. CDR3 length: 17 residues. V was pared by 3 bases and J by 0 bases, with 11 bases between. The CDR3 loop reads CACDDTGSSWDTRQMFF. In DNA form, the CDR3 reads TGTGCCTGTGACGATACTGGGAGCTCCTGGGACACCCGACAGATGTTTTTC.

Comments on this clone: This sequence may be a read error, since a much larger clone differs from it by one base. The same CDR3 also results from other DNA sequences found in this sample. The chain recombines TRDV2 with TRDJ1, with no clear D. Germline CDR1 is GEAIGNYY and CDR2 is EKD. The CDR3 has 13 amino acids. In DNA, the CDR3 is TGCGCCTGTGACCCCCTTAACACCGATAAACTCATCTTT. Its protein product is CACDPLNTDKLIF.

Concerning this clone: One base away lies a much larger clone, so this may be a sequencing read error. This sample includes further DNA sequences coding for the same CDR3. The chain is built from TRDV2 and TRDJ1; 7 nucleotides match TRDD3. Looked up from germline, CDR1 is GEAIGNYY and CDR2 is EKD. This CDR3 is 21 amino acids long. The CDR3 protein is CACDTLHSGDSDQEYTDKLIF. CDR3 in DNA: TGTGCCTGTGACACCCTTCATTCGGGGGATTCCGATCAGGAGTACACCGATAAACTAATCTTT.

Worth noting for this clone: One end of the junction fails to match germline, which may point to a read error. J is TRDJ1 and V is TRDV2, with D perhaps matching TRDD2 (6 bases). The J gene, missing from TCRdb, was assigned here through DNA to germline matching. The CDR3 has 26 residues. CDR1 is GEAIGNYY and CDR2 is EKD in the germline V gene. This chain's CDR3 is CARDHVPALPVLGQGLEGAPNGKLIF. DNA for the CDR3: TGTGCCCGTGATCACGTACCGGCCCTTCCCGTACTCGGGCAGGGGCTGGAGGGAGCACCAAACGGCAAACTCATCTTT.

Regarding this clone: Given a much more abundant clone one base away, this may be a read error. The chain recombines TRDV2 with TRDJ1; 13 nucleotides line up with TRDD3. TCRdb gives no J gene; it was assigned here by matching the DNA to germline. This CDR3 contains 19 residues. The germline V gene encodes CDR1 GEAIGNYY and CDR2 EKD. Trimming cost V 3 bases and J 2 bases; bases outside gene matches: 14. In nucleotides, the CDR3 is TGTGCCTGTGACCCAGTAGGTACTGGGGGATACGTTAGGACCGATAAACTCATCTTT. Protein: CACDPVGTGGYVRTDKLIF.

This clone is labeled as large. V is TRDV2 and J is TRDJ3, with 11 bases aligning to TRDD3. Germline V gene lookup returns CDR1 GEAIGNYY and CDR2 EKD. The CDR3 totals 18 residues. Trimming at V came to 3 bases and at J to 0 bases, leaving 3 bases not matched to a gene. CDR3: CACDVLGDSSWDTRQMFF. The DNA for the CDR3 is TGTGCCTGTGACGTACTGGGGGATAGCTCCTGGGACACCCGACAGATGTTTTTC.

About this clone: A far larger clone is one nucleotide away, so this likely arose from a read error. The CDR3 sequence: CACDTVLGDISSWDTRQMFF. CDR3 coding DNA: TGTGCCTGTGACACCGTACTGGGGGATATAAGCTCCTGGGACACCCGACAGATGTTTTTC. J is TRDJ3 and V is TRDV2, with TRDD3 matching 11 bases. TCRdb supplies no J gene; here it was assigned by aligning the nucleotide sequence to germline. CDR3 size: 20 residues. The ends lost 0 bases at V and 0 bases at J; junction bases unmatched: 6. CDR1 and CDR2 from the germline V gene are GEAIGNYY and EKD.

V is TRDV2 and J is TRDJ3; 7 nucleotides line up with TRDD3. Germline values: CDR1 GEAIGNYY, CDR2 EKD. V lost 0 bases, J lost 0 bases, and 10 bases stayed unmatched. The CDR3 is 20 amino acids. The CDR3 is CACDTVLGNTGSWDTRQMFF. The CDR3 bases are TGTGCCTGTGACACCGTACTGGGGAATACGGGCTCCTGGGACACCCGACAGATGTTTTTC.